These 18 T cell receptor beta chains were all obtained from the same sample, sequenced in a study of persistence of HIV-infected CD4 T cells. The antigens for these receptors are not known. The stimulus was an HIV-1 Gag 15-mer peptide pool, 0.9 to 1 ug/peptide/mL. Sorted nonresponding memory CD4+ T cells were CD40L-negative, CD69-negative, CD45RO-high. The libraries were made with immunoSEQ version 4 in survey mode. Some clones are missing from TCRdb's copy, which holds only in-frame ones; the method was immunoSEQ multiplex PCR. Of about 40,000 clones in the sample, approximately 80% are singletons; the top ten hold 11% to 15%. This specimen was CD4+ T cells sorted from PBMCs after 18-hour stimulation, taken from a patient who received antiretroviral therapy. These TCRs come from an adult man with HIV who was CMV-seropositive.

This chain joins TRBV28 and TRBJ1-4; D not certain. The CDR3 is made up of 12 amino acids. Trimming cost V 8 bases and J 6 bases, with 10 bases left between them. CDR1 is MDHEN and CDR2 is SYDVKM in the germline V gene. The CDR3 DNA reads as TGTGCCAGCGGGAGGGTTGATGAAAAACTGTTTTTT. Its protein is CASGRVDEKLFF. The variable domain in full, completed from reference TRBV28 and TRBJ1-4, reads DVKVTQSSRYLVKRTGEKVFLECVQDMDHENMFWYRQDPGLGLRLIYFSYDVKMKEKGDIPEGYSVSREKKERFSLILESASTNQTSMYLCASGRVDEKLFFGSGTQLSVL.

The J gene is TRBJ2-7, the V gene TRBV5-1; 9 bases fit TRBD1. V shed 3 bases and J 3 bases; nucleotides not matched to a gene: 7. From germline, CDR1 is SGHRS and CDR2 YFSETQ. The CDR3 runs 15 residues. The CDR3 here is CASSYSGTGNYEQYF. CDR3 sequence (DNA): TGCGCCAGCAGCTACTCCGGGACAGGGAACTACGAGCAGTACTTC.

This clone was picked up a small number of times. The J gene is TRBJ2-2, the V gene TRBV2; the D gene could be TRBD1 or TRBD2 (5 bases each). Trimming took off 4 bases at V and 3 bases at J, with 6 bases between the two ends. Germline V gives CDR1 SNHLY, CDR2 FYNNEI. The CDR3 contains 13 residues. CDR3 residues: CASSGGYTGELFF. The CDR3 bases are TGTGCCAGCAGTGGGGGGTACACCGGGGAGCTGTTTTTT. Full variable domain (missing parts from reference TRBV2 and TRBJ2-2): EPEVTQTPSHQVTQMGQEVILRCVPISNHLYFYWYRQILGQKVEFLVSFYNNEISEKSEIFDDQFSVERPDGSNFTLKIRSTKLEDSAMYFCASSGGYTGELFFGEGSRLTVL.

This chain uses TRBV7-8 with TRBJ2-7; a weak D match, TRBD1 (8 bases). The germline V gene has CDR1 SGHVS and CDR2 FQNEAQ. V was cut by 5 bases and J by 0 bases, with 11 bases left in between. This CDR3 contains 14 residues. CDR3 in DNA: TGTGCCAGCAGCAACAGGGGGGGCTCCTACGAGCAGTACTTC. This codes for CASSNRGGSYEQYF.

Details on this clone: Compared with germline, one end of the junction differs, possibly owing to a read error. The V and J genes are TRBV6-1 and TRBJ1-5; no clear D gene. Germline lookup yields CDR1 MNHNS and CDR2 SASEGT. The CDR3 runs to 11 residues. The CDR3 DNA reads TGTGCCAGCAGAGAAGGGCATGACCAGCATTTT. This translates into CASREGHDQHF.

Only a few counts were recorded for this clone. The chain joins TRBV7-2 to TRBJ2-1; D possibly corresponds to TRBD1 (6 bases). Trimming pared 1 base from V and 7 bases from J, leaving 11 bases between. CDR1 is SGHTA and CDR2 is FQGNSA in the germline V gene. CDR3 length equals 14 residues. The CDR3 DNA is TGTGCCAGCAGCTTAGGTCAGGGGTTGAATGAGCAGTTCTTC. Translation gives CASSLGQGLNEQFF.

This clone came up once. The V and J genes are TRBV27 and TRBJ2-1; 7 bases agree with TRBD2. Germline loops: CDR1 MNHEY, CDR2 SMNVEV (reference sequence). The CDR3 has 15 residues. V was clipped by 5 bases and J by 0 bases; unmatched bases: 4. The CDR3 is CASSRSGISYNEQFF. The DNA for the CDR3 is TGTGCCAGCAGTCGAAGCGGGATCTCCTACAATGAGCAGTTCTTC.

The CDR3 reads CASSFQAGISYNEQFF. The CDR3, as DNA: TGTGCCAGCAGCTTCCAAGCGGGGATATCCTACAATGAGCAGTTCTTC. The rearrangement links TRBV7-3 to TRBJ2-1; 7 nucleotides align to TRBD2. This CDR3 has 16 residues. V dropped 3 bases and J dropped 1; count of bases not matched to a gene: 6. From germline, CDR1 is SGHTA and CDR2 FQGTGA.

This clone showed up just a few times. The chain links TRBV24-1 to TRBJ1-2; D uncertain. The CDR3 is made up of 11 amino acids. Germline CDR1 is KGHDR and CDR2 is SFDVKD. V was pared by 4 bases and J by 3 bases, with 2 bases between. CDR3 DNA: TGTGCCACCAGTGACGACTATGGCTACACCTTC. Translating gives CATSDDYGYTF.

This clone has a single count. The V gene is TRBV12-5, the J gene TRBJ2-7; 11 positions match TRBD2. V was clipped by 3 bases and J by 1 base; unmatched bases: 5. The germline V gene has CDR1 LGHNT and CDR2 FRNRAP. The CDR3 is 16 amino acids. CDR3 in DNA: TGTGCTAGTGGTTTTAGCGGGAGGGTTTTTTCCTACGAGCAGTACTTC. It encodes CASGFSGRVFSYEQYF.

J is TRBJ2-7 and V is TRBV21-1; TRBD2, the D gene given by the table, was not confirmed from the DNA. TRBV21-1 is an annotated pseudogene. The length of the CDR3 is 12 residues. The CDR3 region is CASWRGRYEQYF. The CDR3 nucleotides are TGTGCCTCATGGAGGGGTAGGTACGAGCAGTACTTC.

Only a few counts were recorded for this clone. Different DNA sequences within this sample yield the same CDR3. The CDR3 nucleotides are TGTGCCAGTAGTATAGACGGAGCAACTAATGAAAAACTGTTTTTT. Translated, it gives CASSIDGATNEKLFF. J is TRBJ1-4 and V is TRBV19, with D unclear. Germline CDR1 is LNHDA and CDR2 is SQIVND (reference sequence). Trimming pared 0 bases from V and 0 bases from J, leaving 5 bases between. This CDR3 is built from 15 residues.

This chain links TRBV6-5 with TRBJ1-4; D not certain. Trimming removed 8 bases at V and 11 bases at J, with 21 bases between. Germline assignment: CDR1 MNHEY and CDR2 SVGAGI. There are 14 residues in the CDR3. The CDR3 coding sequence is TGTGCCAGCGGCGACAAGATCTTTCGCGAGAAACTGTTTTTT. Protein sequence: CASGDKIFREKLFF.

This clone was detected only a few times. V and J are TRBV6-5 and TRBJ2-3, with a tentative D call TRBD1 (6 bases). Germline lookup yields CDR1 MNHEY and CDR2 SVGAGI. CDR3 length: 15 residues. Trimming stripped 2 bases from V and 4 bases from J, with 13 bases between. The CDR3 DNA sequence: TGTGCCAGCAGTTACGACGGCAGGGGTCCAGATACGCAGTATTTT. Protein: CASSYDGRGPDTQYF.

The rearrangement joins TRBV2 to TRBJ1-6; D may be TRBD1 (5 bases). Trimming stripped 4 bases from V and 8 bases from J, with 15 bases between. The CDR3 has 15 amino acids. Germline V gene sequence: CDR1 SNHLY, CDR2 FYNNEI. The CDR3 loop reads CASSGIRVYDSPLHF. DNA for the CDR3: TGTGCCAGCAGTGGGATCAGGGTTTATGATTCACCCCTCCACTTT.

The rearrangement joins TRBV6-2 or TRBV6-3 to TRBJ1-5, with TRBD1 matching over 9 bases. Germline-derived CDR1 and CDR2 are MNHEY and SVGEGT. With 5 bases clipped from V and 5 bases from J, the junction kept 7 bases outside the gene matches. This CDR3 spans 15 amino acids. CDR3 in DNA: TGTGCCAGCAGTCCGGCGGACAGGGGTCATCAGCCCCAGCATTTT. This codes for CASSPADRGHQPQHF.

This clone was observed a few times. This chain joins TRBV7-9 and TRBJ2-1; D might be TRBD1 (8 bases). CDR1 is SEHNR and CDR2 is FQNEAQ in the germline V gene (reference sequence). CDR3 length: 15 residues. The V end lost 0 bases, the J end lost 8 bases, and 14 bases lay between the germline ends. The CDR3 loop is CASSLARGTGDEQFF. In nucleotides, the CDR3 is TGTGCCAGCAGCTTAGCGCGGGGGACAGGCGATGAGCAGTTCTTC. Filled out from reference TRBV7-9 and TRBJ2-1, the complete variable domain reads DTGVSQNPRHKITKRGQNVTFRCDPISEHNRLYWYRQTLGQGPEFLTYFQNEAQLEKSRLLSDRFSAERPKGSFSTLEIQRTEQGDSAMYLCASSLARGTGDEQFFGPGTRLTVL.

J is TRBJ1-5 and V is TRBV5-6, with 7 bases aligning to TRBD1. The CDR3 extends over 14 amino acids. V trimming: 4 bases; J trimming: 3 bases; junction bases outside the gene matches: 4. Germline V gene sequence: CDR1 SGHDT, CDR2 YYEEEE. The CDR3: CASSLGQTNQPQHF. CDR3 bases: TGTGCCAGCAGCCTGGGACAGACCAATCAGCCCCAGCATTTT.